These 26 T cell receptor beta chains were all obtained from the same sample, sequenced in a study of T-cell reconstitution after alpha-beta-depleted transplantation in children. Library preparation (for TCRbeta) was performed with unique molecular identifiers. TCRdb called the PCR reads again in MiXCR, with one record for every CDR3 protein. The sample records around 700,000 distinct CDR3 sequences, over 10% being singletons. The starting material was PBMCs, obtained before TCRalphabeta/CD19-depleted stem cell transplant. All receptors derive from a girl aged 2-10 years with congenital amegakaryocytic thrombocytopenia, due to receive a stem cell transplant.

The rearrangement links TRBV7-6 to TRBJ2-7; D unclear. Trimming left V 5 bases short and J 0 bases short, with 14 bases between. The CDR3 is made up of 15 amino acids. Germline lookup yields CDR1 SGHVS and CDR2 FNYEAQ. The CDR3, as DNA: TGTGCCAGCAGCCCATCGGACCGCCTCTCCTACGAGCAGTACTTC. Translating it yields CASSPSDRLSYEQYF.

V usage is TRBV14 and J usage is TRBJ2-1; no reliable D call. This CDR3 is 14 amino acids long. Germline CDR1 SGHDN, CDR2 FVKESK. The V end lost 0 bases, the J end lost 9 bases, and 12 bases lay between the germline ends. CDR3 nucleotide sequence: TGTGCCAGCAGCCAAGACAAGATCTGGAGTGAGCAGTTCTTC. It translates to CASSQDKIWSEQFF.

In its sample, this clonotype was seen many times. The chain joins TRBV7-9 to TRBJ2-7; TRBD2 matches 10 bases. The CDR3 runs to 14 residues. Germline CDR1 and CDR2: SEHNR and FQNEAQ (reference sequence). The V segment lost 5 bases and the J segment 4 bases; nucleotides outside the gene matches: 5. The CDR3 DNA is TGTGCCAGCAGCCGGACTAGCGGCCTATACGAGCAGTACTTC. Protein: CASSRTSGLYEQYF.

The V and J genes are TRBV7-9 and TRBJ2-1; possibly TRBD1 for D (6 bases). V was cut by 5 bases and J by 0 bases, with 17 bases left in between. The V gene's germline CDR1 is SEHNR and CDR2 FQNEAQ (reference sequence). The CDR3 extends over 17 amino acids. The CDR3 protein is CASSPTGGQFSYNEQFF. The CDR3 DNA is TGTGCCAGCAGCCCCACTGGGGGACAATTCTCCTACAATGAGCAGTTCTTC.

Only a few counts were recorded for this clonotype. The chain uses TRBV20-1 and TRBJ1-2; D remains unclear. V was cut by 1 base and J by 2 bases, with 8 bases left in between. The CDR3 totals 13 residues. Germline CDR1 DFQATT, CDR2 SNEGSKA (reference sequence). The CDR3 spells CSARVDINYGYTF. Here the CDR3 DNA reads TGCAGTGCTAGAGTGGATATCAACTATGGCTACACCTTC.

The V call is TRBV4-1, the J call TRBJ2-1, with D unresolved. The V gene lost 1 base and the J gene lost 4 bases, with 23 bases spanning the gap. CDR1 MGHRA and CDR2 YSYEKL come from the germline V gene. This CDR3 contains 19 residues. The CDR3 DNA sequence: TGCGCCAGCAGCCAAGCGAGGTTGTTAGAACAGTTCTCTTACAATGAGCAGTTCTTC. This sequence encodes CASSQARLLEQFSYNEQFF.

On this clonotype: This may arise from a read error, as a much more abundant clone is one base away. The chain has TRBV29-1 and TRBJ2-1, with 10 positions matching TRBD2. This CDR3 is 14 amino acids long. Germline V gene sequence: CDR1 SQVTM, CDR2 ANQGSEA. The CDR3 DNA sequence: TGCAGCGTCACGACTAGCGGGTCCTACAATGTGCAGTTCTTC. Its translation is CSVTTSGSYNVQFF.

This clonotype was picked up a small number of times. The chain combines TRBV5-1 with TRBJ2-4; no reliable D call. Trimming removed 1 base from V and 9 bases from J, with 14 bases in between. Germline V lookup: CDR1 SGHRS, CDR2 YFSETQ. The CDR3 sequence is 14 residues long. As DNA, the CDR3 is TGCGCCAGCAGCTTGAGTTCCCCCATTGGCATTCAGTACTTC. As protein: CASSLSSPIGIQYF.

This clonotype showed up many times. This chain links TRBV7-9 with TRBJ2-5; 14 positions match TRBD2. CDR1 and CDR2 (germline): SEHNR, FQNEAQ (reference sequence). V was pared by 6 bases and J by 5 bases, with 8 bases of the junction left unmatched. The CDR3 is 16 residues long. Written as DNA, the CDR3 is TGTGCCAGCAGAACTGGGACTAGCGGGAGTATGGAGACCCAGTACTTC. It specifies CASRTGTSGSMETQYF.

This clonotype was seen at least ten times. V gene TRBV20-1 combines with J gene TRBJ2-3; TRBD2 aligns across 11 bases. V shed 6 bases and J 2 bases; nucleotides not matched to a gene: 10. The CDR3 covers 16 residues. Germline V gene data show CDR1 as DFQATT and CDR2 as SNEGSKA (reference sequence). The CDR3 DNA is TGCAGTGCGCCGCGCACTAGCGGGGGAAACACAGATACGCAGTATTTT. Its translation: CSAPRTSGGNTDTQYF.

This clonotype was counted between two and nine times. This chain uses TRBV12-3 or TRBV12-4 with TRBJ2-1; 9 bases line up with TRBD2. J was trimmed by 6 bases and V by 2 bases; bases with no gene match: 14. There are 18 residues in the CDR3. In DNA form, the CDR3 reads TGTGCCAGCAGTTTATCGTTAGCGGGGGCCGTCTCGGGCAATGAGCAGTTCTTC. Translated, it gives CASSLSLAGAVSGNEQFF.

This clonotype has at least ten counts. The CDR3 region is CSARAFLAKQFF. In DNA form, the CDR3 reads TGCAGTGCTAGAGCTTTCCTAGCGAAGCAGTTCTTC. The chain recombines TRBV20-1 with TRBJ2-1; D might be TRBD2 (6 bases). V was trimmed by 1 base and J by 11 bases, leaving 12 bases between them. The germline CDR1 and CDR2 sequences are DFQATT and SNEGSKA (reference sequence). CDR3 size: 12 residues.

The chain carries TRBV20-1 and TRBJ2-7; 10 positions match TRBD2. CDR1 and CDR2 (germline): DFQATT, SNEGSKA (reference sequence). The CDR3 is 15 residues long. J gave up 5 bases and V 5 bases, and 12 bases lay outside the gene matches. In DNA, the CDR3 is TGCAGTGCTTATCCGGGACTAGCGATCCCCCACGAGCAGTACTTC. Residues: CSAYPGLAIPHEQYF.

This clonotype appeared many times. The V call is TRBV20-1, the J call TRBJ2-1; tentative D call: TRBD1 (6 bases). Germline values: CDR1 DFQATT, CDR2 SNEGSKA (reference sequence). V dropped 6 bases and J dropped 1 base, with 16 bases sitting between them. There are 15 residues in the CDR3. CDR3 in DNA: TGCAGTGCCCGGACAGATATTATTTCCTACAATGAGCAGTTCTTC. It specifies CSARTDIISYNEQFF.

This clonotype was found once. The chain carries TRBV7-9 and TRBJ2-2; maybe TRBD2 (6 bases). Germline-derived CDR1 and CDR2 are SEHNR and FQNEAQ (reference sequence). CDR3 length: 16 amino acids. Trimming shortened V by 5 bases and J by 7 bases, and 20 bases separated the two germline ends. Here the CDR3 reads CASSPGTQRSGGELFF. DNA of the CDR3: TGTGCCAGCAGCCCGGGGACTCAACGGAGTGGCGGGGAGCTGTTTTTT.

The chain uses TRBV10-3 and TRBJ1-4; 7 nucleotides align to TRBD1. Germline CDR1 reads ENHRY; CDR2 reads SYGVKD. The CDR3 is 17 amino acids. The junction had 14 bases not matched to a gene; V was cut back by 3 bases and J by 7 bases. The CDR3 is CAISDRQGVKGPEKLFF. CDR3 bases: TGTGCCATCAGTGATCGGCAGGGGGTCAAGGGACCTGAAAAACTGTTTTTT.

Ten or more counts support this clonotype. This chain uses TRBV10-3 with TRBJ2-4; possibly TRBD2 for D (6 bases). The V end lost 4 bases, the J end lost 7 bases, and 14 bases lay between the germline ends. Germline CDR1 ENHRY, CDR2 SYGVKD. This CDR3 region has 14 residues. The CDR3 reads CAISAGEGINIQYF. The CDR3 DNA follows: TGTGCCATCAGTGCGGGGGAAGGTATTAACATTCAGTACTTC.

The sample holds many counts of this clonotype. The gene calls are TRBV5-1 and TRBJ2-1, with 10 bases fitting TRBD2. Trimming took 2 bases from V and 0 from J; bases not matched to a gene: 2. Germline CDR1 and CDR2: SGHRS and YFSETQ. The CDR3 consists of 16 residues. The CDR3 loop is CASSLSSGSSYNEQFF. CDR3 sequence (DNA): TGCGCCAGCAGCTTATCTAGCGGGAGCTCCTACAATGAGCAGTTCTTC. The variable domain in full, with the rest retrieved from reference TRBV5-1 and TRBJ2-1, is KAGVTQTPRYLIKTRGQQVTLSCSPISGHRSVSWYQQTPGQGLQFLFEYFSETQRNKGNFPGRFSGRQFSNSRSEMNVSTLELGDSALYLCASSLSSGSSYNEQFFGPGTRLTVL.

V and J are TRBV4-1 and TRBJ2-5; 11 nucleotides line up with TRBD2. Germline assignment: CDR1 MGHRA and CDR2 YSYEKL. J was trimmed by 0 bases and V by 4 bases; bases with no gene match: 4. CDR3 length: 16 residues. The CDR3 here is CASSPLTSGDQETQYF. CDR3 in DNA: TGCGCCAGCAGCCCCCTGACTAGCGGGGACCAAGAGACCCAGTACTTC.

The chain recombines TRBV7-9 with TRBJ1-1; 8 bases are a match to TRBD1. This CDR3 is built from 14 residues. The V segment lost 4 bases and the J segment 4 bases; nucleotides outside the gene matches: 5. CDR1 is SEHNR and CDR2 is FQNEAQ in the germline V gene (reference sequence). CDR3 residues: CASSSFTGGTEAFF. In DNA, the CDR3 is TGTGCCAGCAGCTCCTTTACAGGGGGCACTGAAGCTTTCTTT. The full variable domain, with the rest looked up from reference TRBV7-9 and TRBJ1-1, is DTGVSQNPRHKITKRGQNVTFRCDPISEHNRLYWYRQTLGQGPEFLTYFQNEAQLEKSRLLSDRFSAERPKGSFSTLEIQRTEQGDSAMYLCASSSFTGGTEAFFGQGTRLTVV.

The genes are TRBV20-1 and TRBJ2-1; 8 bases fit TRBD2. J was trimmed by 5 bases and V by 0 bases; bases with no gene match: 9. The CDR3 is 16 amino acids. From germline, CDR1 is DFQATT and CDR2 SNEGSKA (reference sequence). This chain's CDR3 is CSARDREREWDNEQFF. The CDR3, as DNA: TGCAGTGCTAGAGATCGGGAGCGGGAGTGGGACAATGAGCAGTTCTTC.

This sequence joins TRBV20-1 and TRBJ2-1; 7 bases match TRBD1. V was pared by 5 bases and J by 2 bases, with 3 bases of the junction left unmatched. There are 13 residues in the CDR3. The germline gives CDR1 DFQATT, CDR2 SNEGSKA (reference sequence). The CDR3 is CSAGDRAYNEQFF. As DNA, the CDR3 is TGCAGTGCTGGGGACAGAGCCTACAATGAGCAGTTCTTC.

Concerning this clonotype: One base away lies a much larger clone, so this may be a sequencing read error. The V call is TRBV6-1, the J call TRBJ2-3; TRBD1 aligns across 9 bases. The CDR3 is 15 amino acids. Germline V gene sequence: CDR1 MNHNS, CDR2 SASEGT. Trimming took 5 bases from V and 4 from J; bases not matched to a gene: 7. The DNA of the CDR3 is TGTGCCAGCAGTCCCGGGACAGGGTGTCCAGATACGCAGTATTTT. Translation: CASSPGTGCPDTQYF.

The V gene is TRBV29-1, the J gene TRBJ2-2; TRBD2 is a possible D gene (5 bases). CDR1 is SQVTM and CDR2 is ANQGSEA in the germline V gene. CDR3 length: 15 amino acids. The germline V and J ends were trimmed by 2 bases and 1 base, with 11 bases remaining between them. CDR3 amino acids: CSVETPRENTGELFF. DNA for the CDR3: TGCAGCGTTGAAACCCCACGGGAGAACACCGGGGAGCTGTTTTTT.

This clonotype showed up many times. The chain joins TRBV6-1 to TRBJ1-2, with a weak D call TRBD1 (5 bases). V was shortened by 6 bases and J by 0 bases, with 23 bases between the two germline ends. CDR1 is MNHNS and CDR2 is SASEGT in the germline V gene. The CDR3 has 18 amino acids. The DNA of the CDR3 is TGTGCCAGCAGCGGGGTTAGGCGGGGCCCATCAACTAACTATGGCTACACCTTC. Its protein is CASSGVRRGPSTNYGYTF.

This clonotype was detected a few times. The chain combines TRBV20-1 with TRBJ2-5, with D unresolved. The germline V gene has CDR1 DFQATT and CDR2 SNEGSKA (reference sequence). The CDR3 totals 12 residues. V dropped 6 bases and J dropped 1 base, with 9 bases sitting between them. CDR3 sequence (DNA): TGCAGTGCCCCACTTGGCCAAGAGACCCAGTACTTC. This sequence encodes CSAPLGQETQYF.